This T cell receptor beta chain was recovered during a study of blood T cell repertoires in COVID-19. Study summary: Researchers got acute and convalescent COVID-19 samples from the United States, Italy and Spain. PBMCs, B-cell-depleted T cells, or T cells provided the cDNA or gDNA that made up the material.

The protocol was immunoSEQ multiplex PCR, while the TCRdb copy is restricted to in-frame clones and leaves out a portion. The data show roughly 180,000 clones, about four fifths seen once. The V segment lost 8 bases and the J segment 5 bases; nucleotides outside the gene matches: 15. This CDR3 spans 16 amino acids. Germline V gene lookup returns CDR1 SGHTA and CDR2 FQGNSA. The clonotype was recovered from a woman between 40 and 55 years old with COVID-19, enrolled during active disease. The chain carries TRBV7-2 and TRBJ1-1; 9 bases align to TRBD1. Source material: peripheral blood. CDR3 coding DNA: TGTGCCAGCGGCACTCAGCCACAGGGGGCCGGGACTGAAGCTTTCTTT. Amino acids: CASGTQPQGAGTEAFF.